This is a list of T cell receptor beta chains from one sample in a study of blood T cell repertoires in COVID-19. TCRdb's table, derived via immunoSEQ multiplex PCR, lists solely in-frame clones and lacks some. The table shows about 61,000 clones, with around 87% occurring only once. The specimen was peripheral blood. The receptors originated from a man in his fifties or sixties with acute or convalescent COVID-19. The CDR3 runs from the conserved cysteine through the conserved F or W. The D gene is left open where the match is weak. Clone size, where shown, is once, few, many, or a class for clones that have expanded.

v_call: TRBV11-2
d_call: TRBD2
j_call: TRBJ2-1
clone_size: -
cdr3_aa: CASSPTLLAAPYNEQFF
cdr3_nt: TGTGCCAGCAGCCCCACCCTACTAGCGGCGCCGTACAATGAGCAGTTCTTC

v_call: TRBV19
d_call: -
j_call: TRBJ2-1
clone_size: -
cdr3_aa: CASSIGSSRANEQFF
cdr3_nt: TGTGCCAGTAGTATAGGTTCCTCGAGGGCCAATGAGCAGTTCTTC

v_call: TRBV5-6
d_call: -
j_call: TRBJ2-5
clone_size: -
cdr3_aa: CASSLGERETQYF
cdr3_nt: TGTGCCAGCAGCTTGGGGGAGCGAGAGACCCAGTACTTC

v_call: TRBV19
d_call: -
j_call: TRBJ2-1
clone_size: -
cdr3_aa: CASSIEGRRDNEQFF
cdr3_nt: TGTGCCAGTAGTATCGAGGGCCGGCGGGACAATGAGCAGTTCTTC

v_call: TRBV30
d_call: TRBD1
j_call: TRBJ1-2
clone_size: -
cdr3_aa: CAWAPGQGYGYTF
cdr3_nt: TGTGCCTGGGCCCCGGGACAGGGTTATGGCTACACCTTC

v_call: TRBV10-3
d_call: -
j_call: TRBJ2-5
clone_size: -
cdr3_aa: CAISGGAQETQYF
cdr3_nt: TGTGCCATCAGTGGTGGGGCTCAAGAGACCCAGTACTTC

v_call: TRBV19
d_call: TRBD2
j_call: TRBJ2-2
clone_size: once
cdr3_aa: CASTSGATTGELFF
cdr3_nt: TGTGCCAGTACAAGCGGGGCGACCACCGGGGAGCTGTTTTTT

v_call: TRBV7-2
d_call: TRBD1
j_call: TRBJ1-3
clone_size: -
cdr3_aa: CASSSGPPGGGNTIYF
cdr3_nt: TGTGCCAGCAGCTCAGGGCCCCCAGGGGGCGGAAACACCATATATTTT

v_call: TRBV6-5
d_call: TRBD1
j_call: TRBJ1-1
clone_size: -
cdr3_aa: CASSYRQGYTEAFF
cdr3_nt: TGTGCCAGCAGTTACCGACAGGGCTACACTGAAGCTTTCTTT

v_call: TRBV18
d_call: -
j_call: TRBJ2-5
clone_size: -
cdr3_aa: CASSPPLGAQGETQYF
cdr3_nt: TGTGCCAGCTCACCGCCATTGGGGGCGCAGGGAGAGACCCAGTACTTC

v_call: TRBV7-2
d_call: TRBD1
j_call: TRBJ2-7
clone_size: -
cdr3_aa: CASSKTGQSYEQYF
cdr3_nt: TGTGCCAGCAGCAAGACAGGGCAATCCTACGAGCAGTACTTC

v_call: TRBV29-1
d_call: -
j_call: TRBJ1-1
clone_size: -
cdr3_aa: CSVGAGPEAFF
cdr3_nt: TGCAGCGTTGGTGCGGGGCCTGAAGCTTTCTTT

v_call: TRBV10-3
d_call: -
j_call: TRBJ1-1
clone_size: -
cdr3_aa: CAISTSLQDAFF
cdr3_nt: TGTGCCATCTCAACCTCTCTACAGGATGCTTTCTTT

v_call: TRBV29-1
d_call: -
j_call: TRBJ2-1
clone_size: -
cdr3_aa: CSVEGATLDSYNEQFF
cdr3_nt: TGCAGCGTTGAAGGGGCCACACTGGATTCCTACAATGAGCAGTTCTTC

v_call: TRBV12-5
d_call: -
j_call: TRBJ1-4
clone_size: once
cdr3_aa: CASGLTGKGEKLFF
cdr3_nt: TGTGCTAGTGGTTTGACAGGGAAAGGTGAAAAACTGTTTTTT

v_call: TRBV19
d_call: -
j_call: TRBJ1-3
clone_size: few
cdr3_aa: CASTPGAVGNTIYF
cdr3_nt: TGTGCCAGTACCCCAGGGGCGGTTGGAAACACCATATATTTT

v_call: TRBV7-9
d_call: -
j_call: TRBJ1-2
clone_size: -
cdr3_aa: CASSLARFYGYTF
cdr3_nt: TGTGCCAGCAGCTTAGCTCGGTTCTATGGCTACACCTTC

v_call: TRBV10-1
d_call: -
j_call: TRBJ1-4
clone_size: -
cdr3_aa: CASSERFDYRTPLLIEKLFF
cdr3_nt: TGCGCCAGCAGTGAGCGGTTCGATTACAGAACCCCGTTGCTGATAGAAAAACTGTTTTTT

v_call: TRBV21-1
d_call: -
j_call: TRBJ2-3
clone_size: -
cdr3_aa: CASSNPRRTSGGAFNTDTQYF
cdr3_nt: TGTGCCAGCAGCAACCCAAGACGGACTAGCGGGGGGGCTTTTAACACAGATACGCAGTATTTT

v_call: TRBV19
d_call: -
j_call: TRBJ1-3
clone_size: once
cdr3_aa: CASSGRGTSSGNTIYF
cdr3_nt: TGTGCCAGTAGTGGGCGGGGAACGAGCTCTGGAAACACCATATATTTT

v_call: TRBV5-4
d_call: TRBD2
j_call: TRBJ2-1
clone_size: -
cdr3_aa: CASSLVGGYEQFF
cdr3_nt: TGTGCCAGCAGCTTGGTCGGGGGGTATGAGCAGTTCTTC

v_call: TRBV5-1
d_call: TRBD1
j_call: TRBJ1-1
clone_size: -
cdr3_aa: CASSLGRQGAGTEAFF
cdr3_nt: TGCGCCAGCAGCTTGGGGAGGCAGGGGGCGGGCACTGAAGCTTTCTTT

v_call: TRBV7-2
d_call: TRBD1
j_call: TRBJ1-6
clone_size: -
cdr3_aa: CASSLIRTGGANNSPLHF
cdr3_nt: TGTGCCAGCAGCTTAATTCGAACAGGGGGCGCCAATAATTCACCCCTCCACTTT

v_call: TRBV6-5
d_call: -
j_call: TRBJ2-2
clone_size: -
cdr3_aa: CASSGGNTGELFF
cdr3_nt: TGTGCCAGCAGCGGGGGGAACACCGGGGAGCTGTTTTTT